These 19 T cell receptor beta chains were all obtained from the same sample, sequenced in a study of T-cell reconstitution after alpha-beta-depleted transplantation in children. Unique molecular identifiers were incorporated into the prepared TCRbeta library. TCRdb re-called the PCR reads with MiXCR, one entry per CDR3 protein. The sample has over 150,000 distinct CDR3 sequences; roughly 7.5% are singletons. Sequences were derived from PBMCs from the stem cell graft donor, sampled from the stem cell graft. These TCRs come from a human donor who donated a stem cell graft to a child with Wiskott-Aldrich syndrome.

This clonotype occurred many times. The chain is built from TRBV5-1 and TRBJ1-1; the match to TRBD1 covers 7 bases. This CDR3 has 16 residues. J gave up 5 bases and V 0 bases, and 10 bases lay outside the gene matches. Germline V gene lookup returns CDR1 SGHRS and CDR2 YFSETQ. The CDR3 is CASSLDDRVVRTEAFF. In DNA form, the CDR3 reads TGCGCCAGCAGCTTGGATGACAGGGTTGTAAGGACTGAAGCTTTCTTT.

This clonotype was counted many times. This chain links TRBV9 with TRBJ1-5; the D is unclear. Trimming shortened V by 4 bases and J by 9 bases, and 20 bases separated the two germline ends. The germline V gene encodes CDR1 SGDLS and CDR2 YYNGEE. The CDR3 is made up of 15 amino acids. CDR3: CASSPTGDRLGPQHF. The CDR3 nucleotides read TGTGCCAGCAGCCCTACCGGGGATCGCCTGGGGCCCCAGCATTTT.

This clonotype has ten or more counts. This chain connects TRBV5-1 to TRBJ2-7, with 8 bases lining up with TRBD1. The germline CDR1 and CDR2 sequences are SGHRS and YFSETQ. The V gene end was trimmed by 2 bases and the J gene end by 3 bases; junction bases not matched to a gene: 4. The CDR3 spans 14 residues. Here the CDR3 reads CASSLGTGLYEQYF. Written as DNA, the CDR3 is TGCGCCAGCAGCTTAGGGACAGGCCTCTACGAGCAGTACTTC.

There are many counts of this clonotype. This chain links TRBV7-2 with TRBJ2-5; TRBD2 matches 7 bases. The V and J ends lost 3 bases and 1 base, in that order; junction bases with no gene match: 8. Germline CDR1 SGHTA, CDR2 FQGNSA. The CDR3 covers 16 residues. The CDR3 nucleotides read TGTGCCAGCAGCTTGGCCGGGGCTAGCGGCCAAGAGACCCAGTACTTC. Translated: CASSLAGASGQETQYF.

This clonotype has ten or more counts. V usage is TRBV18 and J usage is TRBJ1-4; the D is unclear. Trimming pared 5 bases from V and 3 bases from J, leaving 13 bases between. Germline CDR1 is KGHSH and CDR2 is LQKENI. The CDR3 consists of 15 residues. CDR3 bases: TGTGCCAGCTCAACTCGTCCGGCCCCTAATGAAAAACTGTTTTTT. It yields the protein CASSTRPAPNEKLFF.

V and J are TRBV5-6 and TRBJ2-7; 9 bases fit TRBD1. With V trimmed by 4 bases and J by 3 bases, 8 bases remained unmatched. The CDR3 is 15 residues long. Germline V CDR1 and CDR2: SGHDT, YYEEEE. This CDR3 reads CASSLVGTGIYEQYF. The CDR3, as DNA: TGTGCCAGCAGCCTTGTCGGGACAGGGATCTACGAGCAGTACTTC.

There are many counts of this clonotype. The rearrangement joins TRBV20-1 to TRBJ1-6, with D maybe TRBD1 (5 bases). V gave up 3 bases and J gave up 8 bases, with 14 bases separating them. The CDR3 consists of 14 residues. Germline CDR1 DFQATT, CDR2 SNEGSKA (reference sequence). CDR3 sequence: CSASRQNRDSPLHF. As DNA, the CDR3 is TGCAGTGCTAGTCGACAGAATAGGGATTCACCCCTCCACTTT.

Only a few counts were recorded for this clonotype. The chain is built from TRBV5-6 and TRBJ2-7; 8 nucleotides align to TRBD2. The CDR3 is made up of 14 amino acids. CDR1 and CDR2 (germline): SGHDT, YYEEEE. Unmatched junction bases numbered 5, after V lost 4 bases and J lost 2 bases. The CDR3 DNA reads as TGTGCCAGCAGCGCTTTCGGGGGGGCCTACGAGCAGTACTTC. It translates to CASSAFGGAYEQYF.

V and J are TRBV19 and TRBJ2-6; no definite D call. Germline CDR1 and CDR2: LNHDA and SQIVND (reference sequence). V was cut by 6 bases and J by 4 bases, with 13 bases left in between. The CDR3 runs to 15 residues. The CDR3 loop is CASSPNQPGANVLTF. The CDR3 coding sequence is TGTGCCAGTAGCCCGAACCAGCCCGGGGCCAACGTCCTGACTTTC.

This clonotype has at least ten counts. This chain joins TRBV20-1 and TRBJ2-3, with a possible D match to TRBD2 (5 bases). The CDR3 sequence is 14 residues long. Trimming removed 2 bases at V and 0 bases at J, with 9 bases between. CDR1 is DFQATT and CDR2 is SNEGSKA in the germline V gene (reference sequence). The CDR3 DNA reads as TGCAGTGCTAGACGACGGACTAGCACAGATACGCAGTATTTT. Encoded protein: CSARRRTSTDTQYF.

This clonotype has at least ten counts. The V call is TRBV3-1, the J call TRBJ2-2; D gene ambiguous. CDR3 length: 14 amino acids. From germline, CDR1 is LGHDT and CDR2 YNNKEL (reference sequence). V lost 0 bases to trimming and J lost 5 bases, with 7 bases between them. CDR3 in amino acids: CASSQDRLTGELFF. The CDR3 nucleotides read TGTGCCAGCAGCCAAGACCGGCTAACCGGGGAGCTGTTTTTT.

This clonotype was found many times. The V and J genes are TRBV12-3 or TRBV12-4 and TRBJ2-2; 10 bases are a match to TRBD2. The CDR3 extends over 15 amino acids. Trimming at V came to 1 base and at J to 4 bases, leaving 0 bases not matched to a gene. The CDR3: CASSLGTSGTGELFF. CDR3 DNA: TGTGCCAGCAGTTTAGGGACTAGCGGCACCGGGGAGCTGTTTTTT.

This clonotype was seen repeatedly, ten times or more. V and J are TRBV4-1 and TRBJ2-7, with 7 bases that match TRBD2. This CDR3 is 15 amino acids long. J was trimmed by 6 bases and V by 3 bases; bases with no gene match: 11. In germline, CDR1 is MGHRA, CDR2 YSYEKL. CDR3 region: CASSQMVGGFGEQYF. CDR3 coding DNA: TGCGCCAGCAGCCAGATGGTGGGAGGGTTCGGCGAGCAGTACTTC.

The chain uses TRBV6-5 and TRBJ1-1; 10 bases agree with TRBD1. The CDR3 has 14 amino acids. Germline lookup yields CDR1 MNHEY and CDR2 SVGAGI. J was trimmed by 14 bases and V by 4 bases; bases with no gene match: 13. CDR3 nucleotides: TGTGCCAGCAGTTCCGGATTGGGACAGGGGAGACGGTTCTTT. Translation: CASSSGLGQGRRFF.

This clonotype was recorded many times. V gene TRBV12-5 combines with J gene TRBJ2-1, with 8 nucleotides matching TRBD2. Trimming at V came to 3 bases and at J to 9 bases, leaving 7 bases not matched to a gene. Germline V CDR1 and CDR2: LGHNT, FRNRAP. The CDR3 covers 14 residues. CDR3 nucleotide sequence: TGTGCTAGTGGTTTACGGGAGGGTGGGACTGAGCAGTTCTTC. Its protein product is CASGLREGGTEQFF.

This clonotype was found many times. The chain carries TRBV12-3 or TRBV12-4 and TRBJ1-6; TRBD1 is a possible D gene (6 bases). V was clipped by 8 bases and J by 0 bases, with 11 bases between them. The CDR3 runs 15 residues. The CDR3 protein is CASGGETSYNSPLHF. The CDR3 nucleotides are TGTGCCAGCGGGGGCGAAACCTCCTATAATTCACCCCTCCACTTT.

This clonotype appeared many times. This rearrangement joins TRBV10-3 to TRBJ1-5, with a possible D match to TRBD1 (5 bases). V was shortened by 0 bases and J by 3 bases, with 9 bases between the two germline ends. The CDR3 covers 15 residues. Looked up from germline, CDR1 is ENHRY and CDR2 is SYGVKD. For the CDR3, the DNA is TGTGCCATCAGTGAGTCGGGGCAGATCAATCAGCCCCAGCATTTT. The encoded protein is CAISESGQINQPQHF.

This clonotype has a count of ten or more. V is TRBV20-1 and J is TRBJ2-2, with 8 positions matching TRBD1. Germline CDR1 reads DFQATT; CDR2 reads SNEGSKA (reference sequence). The CDR3 sequence is 13 residues long. CDR3 sequence: CSTTGVVAGELFF. The CDR3 nucleotides read TGCAGCACGACAGGGGTGGTTGCCGGGGAGCTGTTTTTT.

This clonotype appeared many times. V gene TRBV5-1 combines with J gene TRBJ1-3; a possible D gene is TRBD1 (5 bases). Looked up from germline, CDR1 is SGHRS and CDR2 is YFSETQ. This CDR3 has 14 residues. With 1 base removed from V and 4 bases from J, the gap between germline ends came to 9 bases. CDR3 in amino acids: CASSLMGEGNTIYF. The CDR3 nucleotides read TGCGCCAGCAGCTTGATGGGGGAAGGAAACACCATATATTTT.